The T cell receptor (beta chain) under discussion was sequenced for a study of blood T cells in healthy people across ages. Trimming removed 7 bases at V and 3 bases at J, with 15 bases between. This CDR3 has 13 amino acids. The germline gives CDR1 SQVTM, CDR2 ANQGSEA. Worth noting for this clonotype: As yet, its antigen is unknown.

Isolation of PBMCs gave at least 6 million cells per sample. PCR was performed a second time for about 7 to 12 cycles using a sample-barcoded 5' primer and a J-beta primer mix. TCRdb re-analysed the 5' RACE reads in MiXCR, keeping a single row per CDR3 protein. The sample lists over 600,000 distinct CDR3 sequences, roughly 46% occurring once. Study-level points and caveats: Percentage of naive T cells showed a strong correlation with TCR beta diversity.

This receptor was taken from a man aged 80 or over in good health. This rearrangement joins TRBV29-1 to TRBJ1-2; D unresolved. Input material: blood. CDR3 amino acids: CSAPSAGDYGYTF. CDR3 coding DNA: TGCAGCGCACCGTCAGCGGGAGACTATGGCTACACCTTC.